These T cell receptor beta chains were read from a single sample in a study of tumor-infiltrating lymphocytes in primary liver carcinoma. TCRdb used MiXCR to reprocess the multiplex PCR reads, holding one entry per CDR3 protein. This sample has tens of thousands of distinct CDR3 sequences; 60% to 80% occur once, and the top ten carry around 40%. Material: tumor-adjacent normal liver tissue. The source is a woman aged 25 to 39 with primary liver carcinoma and hepatitis B virus infection. CDR3s include the opening cysteine and the closing phenylalanine or tryptophan. The D gene is left open where the match is weak. Size tells how often a clone was seen (once, few, many) or the class of an expanded clone, and some rows leave it out.

V gene	clone size	CDR3 length	J gene	D gene	CDR3 protein	CDR3 DNA
TRBV6-6	-	13	TRBJ2-5	-	CASSRRDLETRYF	TGTGCCAGCAGTCGACGGGACCTGGAGACCCGGTACTTC
TRBV5-6	-	19	TRBJ2-2	TRBD1	CDSSLPDRGRSSGTEELFF	TGTGACAGCAGCTTACCGGACAGGGGAAGATCCTCGGGCACCGAGGAGCTGTTTTTT
TRBV11-1	once	17	TRBJ2-1	TRBD2	CANSLAALVAGLYEQFF	TGTGCCAACAGCTTAGCAGCCTTGGTAGCGGGGTTATATGAGCAGTTCTTC
TRBV5-4	-	16	TRBJ2-5	TRBD2	CASSLVGTSGRDTQYF	TGTGCCAGCAGTTTGGTAGGGACTAGCGGGAGGGACACCCAGTACTTC
TRBV11-2	few	11	TRBJ2-7	-	CAGGPASEQYF	TGTGCCGGCGGTCCGGCCAGTGAGCAGTACTTC
TRBV28	many	16	TRBJ2-2	TRBD1	CASSPWDRGLTGELFF	TGTGCCAGCAGTCCGTGGGACAGGGGGCTGACCGGGGAGCTGTTTTTT
TRBV30	many	15	TRBJ2-3	TRBD1	CAWSLGQGGSDTQYF	TGTGCCTGGAGTCTGGGACAGGGTGGTTCAGATACGCAGTATTTT
TRBV29-1	-	14	TRBJ2-3	-	CSDEEGVGTDTQYF	TGCAGTGATGAGGAAGGAGTAGGCACAGATACGCAGTATTTT
TRBV6-2/TRBV6-3	-	14	TRBJ2-7	-	CASGYAAGSYEQYF	TGTGCCAGCGGTTACGCAGCTGGGAGCTACGAGCAGTACTTC
TRBV4-1	-	14	TRBJ2-5	-	CVSSQEEMAVAQYF	TGTGTCAGCAGCCAAGAAGAGATGGCCGTGGCCCAGTACTTC
TRBV11-2	-	15	TRBJ2-5	TRBD2	CASSSTSVIRETQYF	TGTGCCAGCAGCTCCACTAGCGTGATCAGGGAGACCCAGTACTTC
TRBV7-9	-	17	TRBJ2-3	TRBD2	CASSPGLAGGLADTQYF	TGTGCCAGCAGCCCGGGACTAGCGGGAGGCCTCGCAGATACGCAATATTTT
TRBV28	many	17	TRBJ1-2	TRBD1	CASSDRDRLRANYGYTF	TGTGCCAGCAGCGACCGGGACAGGTTGCGAGCTAACTATGGCTACACCTTC
TRBV6-1	-	14	TRBJ2-3	-	CASEETRDADTQYF	TGTGCCAGTGAGGAAACGAGGGATGCAGATACGCAGTATTTT
TRBV4-2	-	15	TRBJ2-1	-	CASSLVSSSYNEQFF	TGTGCCAGCAGCCTGGTCTCGAGCTCCTACAATGAGCAGTTCTTT
TRBV6-5	-	15	TRBJ2-1	TRBD2	CASSYSGGGGNEQFF	TGTGCCAGCAGCTACTCCGGCGGGGGGGGCAATGAGCAGTTCTTC
TRBV6-1	once	14	TRBJ1-5	-	CASSVTGRHQLRHF	TGTGCCAGCAGTGTTACAGGGCGGCATCAGCTCCGGCATTTT
TRBV4-3	-	15	TRBJ1-6	-	CASSRDGSYNSPLHF	TGCGCCAGCAGCCGAGACGGCTCCTATAATTCACCCCTCCACTTT
TRBV6-1	-	14	TRBJ2-6	-	CASSELSGADVLTF	TGTGCCAGCAGTGAGCTTTCTGGGGCCGACGTCCTGACTTTC
TRBV5-4	-	13	TRBJ1-1	-	CASSPATRTEAFF	TGTGCCAGCAGCCCCGCCACCCGAACTGAAGCTTTCTTT
TRBV7-8	-	15	TRBJ2-7	-	CVSNLDGTLRYEQYF	TGTGTCAGCAACTTAGATGGGACCCTCCGGTACGAGCAGTACTTC
TRBV6-5	-	15	TRBJ2-5	-	CAGSYYPAGRETQYF	TGTGCCGGCAGTTACTATCCGGCAGGGCGTGAGACCCAGTACTTC
TRBV28	many	17	TRBJ2-7	TRBD2	CASSSPWVAGPSGEQYF	TGTGCCAGCAGTTCCCCGTGGGTAGCGGGACCTTCTGGCGAGCAGTACTTC
TRBV7-9	-	17	TRBJ2-1	-	CARSSHTGTSLYNEQFF	TGTGCCAGAAGCTCGCATACCGGGACAAGCCTATACAATGAGCAGTTCTTC
TRBV7-3	-	13	TRBJ2-1	-	CASSLTRRDEQFF	TGTGCCAGCAGCTTAACCCGACGGGATGAGCAGTTCTTC
TRBV6-1	many	12	TRBJ1-2	-	CASSEGRYGYTF	TGTGCCAGCAGTGAAGGCCGATATGGCTACACCTTC
TRBV11-1	-	15	TRBJ2-1	TRBD2	CASRTGTSDCNEQLF	TGTGCCAGCAGGACCGGGACTAGCGATTGCAATGAGCAGTTATTC
TRBV11-3	-	17	TRBJ2-1	-	CASSLDPRSSAYNEQFF	TGTGCCAGCAGCTTAGATCCAAGATCCTCTGCCTACAATGAGCAGTTCTTC
TRBV11-2	-	16	TRBJ2-1	-	CTSNFQGYCSYNEQFF	TGTACCAGCAACTTTCAGGGCTACTGCTCCTACAATGAGCAGTTCTTC
TRBV12-3/TRBV12-4	-	13	TRBJ2-7	-	CVTKEAGVNEQYF	TGTGTCACTAAAGAGGCAGGGGTCAACGAGCAGTACTTC
TRBV30	once	15	TRBJ2-1	-	CACSGGRGVGNEQFF	TGTGCCTGCTCCGGAGGGAGAGGGGTGGGCAATGAGCAGTTCTTC
TRBV12-3/TRBV12-4	-	16	TRBJ2-2	TRBD2	CATSPGGRVSTGELFF	TGTGCCACTTCGCCCGGCGGGAGGGTCAGCACCGGGGAACTGTTTTTT
TRBV10-3	-	16	TRBJ2-5	TRBD2	CATQGLAGVGWETQYF	TGTGCCACCCAGGGACTAGCGGGAGTTGGATGGGAGACCCAGTACTTC
TRBV28	-	17	TRBJ2-1	TRBD2	CASPILAGVFGYNEQLF	TGCGCCAGCCCCATACTAGCGGGAGTTTTCGGCTACAATGAGCAGTTATTC
TRBV9	-	16	TRBJ2-3	TRBD2	CASSVRSGSATDTQYF	TGTGCCAGCAGCGTACGTAGCGGGAGTGCCACAGATACGCAGTATTTT
TRBV19	few	15	TRBJ2-7	-	CASSQGRLDVYEQYF	TGTGCCAGTAGCCAAGGACGTCTGGACGTCTACGAGCAGTACTTC
TRBV7-9	-	17	TRBJ2-3	TRBD2	CDRSPGLAGGLTDTQYF	TGTGACAGAAGCCCGGGACTAGCGGGAGGCCTCACAGATACGCAGTATTTT
TRBV7-3	-	12	TRBJ2-3	-	CASSSGTDTQYF	TGTGCCAGCAGCTCAGGCACAGATACGCAGTATTTT
TRBV12-3/TRBV12-4	few	17	TRBJ1-4	-	CASSPTYRTIQFEKLFF	TGTGCCAGCAGTCCTACTTATAGGACGATTCAATTTGAAAAACTGTTCTTT
TRBV6-5	many	15	TRBJ2-5	-	CASSYYPAGRETQYF	TGTGCCAGCAGTTACTATCCGGCAGGGCGGGAGACCCAGTACTTC
TRBV11-2	-	16	TRBJ2-5	TRBD1	CASSTRTGGVNETQYF	TGTGCCAGCAGCACAAGAACAGGGGGTGTGAATGAGACCCAGTACTTC
TRBV6-5	-	14	TRBJ1-2	TRBD1	CVSSYNGQGSGYTF	TGTGTTAGCAGTTATAACGGACAGGGCAGCGGCTACACATTC
TRBV12-3/TRBV12-4	-	13	TRBJ2-1	-	CADSLVGKGEQFF	TGTGCCGACAGTTTAGTAGGTAAAGGTGAGCAGTTCTTC
TRBV6-1	-	15	TRBJ1-3	-	CVSGETAAGGNTIYF	TGTGTCAGCGGTGAAACGGCGGCAGGTGGAAACACCATATATTTT
TRBV11-2	-	17	TRBJ1-5	-	CASSHRGSGSHTDTQHF	TGTGCCAGCAGCCATCGAGGGAGCGGGAGCCATACAGATACACAGCATTTT
TRBV29-1	-	14	TRBJ2-5	-	CSVDLSGTGQTQYF	TGCAGCGTTGACCTCTCCGGGACGGGGCAGACCCAGTACTTC
TRBV10-3	-	14	TRBJ2-3	-	CAISEGLGTDMQYF	TGTGCCATCAGTGAGGGGCTGGGCACAGATATGCAGTATTTT
TRBV29-1	many	15	TRBJ1-5	-	CSVGVGFGPNQPQHF	TGCAGCGTCGGGGTGGGGTTTGGGCCCAATCAGCCCCAGCATTTT
TRBV6-5	-	16	TRBJ2-7	TRBD2	CTSRDSGSSPSYEQYF	TGTACCAGCCGAGATAGCGGGAGTTCTCCCTCCTACGAGCAGTACTTC
TRBV4-2	-	19	TRBJ2-1	-	CASSQDRSRTNGIYNEQFF	TGTGCCAGCAGCCAAGATCGGTCTAGGACAAACGGTATATACAATGAGCAGTTCTTC
TRBV11-2	-	17	TRBJ1-2	TRBD1	CVSRPRWDRRNNYGYTF	TGTGTCAGCAGACCAAGGTGGGACAGACGCAATAACTATGGCTACACCTTC
TRBV6-4	many	13	TRBJ2-1	-	CASSLSSSGEQFF	TGTGCCAGCAGTCTTTCTAGCTCCGGTGAGCAGTTCTTC
TRBV29-1	many	12	TRBJ2-7	-	CSVQGKGYEQYF	TGCAGCGTGCAGGGGAAAGGGTACGAGCAGTACTTC
TRBV20-1	-	14	TRBJ2-6	TRBD1	CSAWDRGGANVLTF	TGCAGTGCTTGGGACAGGGGCGGGGCCAACGTCCTGACTTTC
TRBV12-3/TRBV12-4	-	14	TRBJ2-5	-	CARHLPRERRDHYF	TGTGCCAGGCACCTACCCCGGGAGCGAAGAGACCACTACTTC